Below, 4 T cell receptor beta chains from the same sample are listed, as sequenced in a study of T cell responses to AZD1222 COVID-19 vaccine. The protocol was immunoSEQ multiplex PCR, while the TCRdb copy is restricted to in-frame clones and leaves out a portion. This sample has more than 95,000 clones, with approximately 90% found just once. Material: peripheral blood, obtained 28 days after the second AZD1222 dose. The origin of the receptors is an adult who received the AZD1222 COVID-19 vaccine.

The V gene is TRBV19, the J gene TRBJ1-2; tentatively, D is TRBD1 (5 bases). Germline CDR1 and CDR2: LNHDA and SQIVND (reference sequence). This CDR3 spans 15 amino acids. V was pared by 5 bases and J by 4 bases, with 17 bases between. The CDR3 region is CASSSRGDGSYGYTF. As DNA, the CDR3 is TGTGCCAGTAGTTCCCGAGGGGACGGATCCTATGGCTACACCTTC.

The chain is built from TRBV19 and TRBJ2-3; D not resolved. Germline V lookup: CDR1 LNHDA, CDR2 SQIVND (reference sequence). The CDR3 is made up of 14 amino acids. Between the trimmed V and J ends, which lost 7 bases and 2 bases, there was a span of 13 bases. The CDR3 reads CASKTARTTDTQYF. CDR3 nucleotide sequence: TGTGCCAGTAAAACGGCCAGAACCACAGATACGCAGTATTTT.

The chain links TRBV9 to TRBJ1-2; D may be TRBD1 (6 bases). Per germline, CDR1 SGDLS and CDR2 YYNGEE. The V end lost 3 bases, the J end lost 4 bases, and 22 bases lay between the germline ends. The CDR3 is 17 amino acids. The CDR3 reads CASSDPDSPTGGYGYTF. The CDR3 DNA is TGTGCCAGCAGCGATCCGGACAGCCCGACCGGGGGCTATGGCTACACCTTC.

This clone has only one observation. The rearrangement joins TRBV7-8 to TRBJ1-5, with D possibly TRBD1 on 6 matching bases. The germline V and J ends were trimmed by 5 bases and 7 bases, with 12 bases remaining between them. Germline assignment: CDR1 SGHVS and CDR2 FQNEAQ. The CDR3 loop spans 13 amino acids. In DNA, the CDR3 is TGTGCCAGCAGCCGGGGACACGCACAGCCCCAGCATTTT. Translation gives CASSRGHAQPQHF.